The text below deals with one T cell receptor beta chain. The antigen is undetermined. Under the authors' procedure: Filtering differed because ImmunoSEQ produced junction-only sequences that carried no quality scores. TCRdb's table, derived via immunoSEQ multiplex PCR, lists solely in-frame clones and lacks some. Clonal size and the V and J genes are those of that table, whereas D and trimming came from the DNA. The table has around 95,000 clones, around two thirds seen once. The record originates from a study of shared clonotypes between healthy human individuals. CDR3 length: 14 residues. From germline, CDR1 is MNHEY and CDR2 SMNVEV (reference sequence). The V gene end was trimmed by 4 bases and the J gene end by 8 bases; junction bases not matched to a gene: 10. Regarding the study as a whole: Clonotypes shared by all four sorted-subset donors had higher generation probabilities than non-shared clonotypes. Richness estimates generally favored naive over memory subsets.

The J gene is TRBJ2-5, the V gene TRBV27, with TRBD2 matching over 7 bases. This TCR derives from a man aged 25 to 40 in good health. The sequencing sample was made of memory CD8+ T cells sorted from blood. Subset specified: CD45RO+ cells pooled with CCR7-negative TemRA cells. The DNA of the CDR3 is TGTGCCAGCAGTTCGCAGCGGGAAGTTGAAACCCAGTACTTC. Residues: CASSSQREVETQYF.